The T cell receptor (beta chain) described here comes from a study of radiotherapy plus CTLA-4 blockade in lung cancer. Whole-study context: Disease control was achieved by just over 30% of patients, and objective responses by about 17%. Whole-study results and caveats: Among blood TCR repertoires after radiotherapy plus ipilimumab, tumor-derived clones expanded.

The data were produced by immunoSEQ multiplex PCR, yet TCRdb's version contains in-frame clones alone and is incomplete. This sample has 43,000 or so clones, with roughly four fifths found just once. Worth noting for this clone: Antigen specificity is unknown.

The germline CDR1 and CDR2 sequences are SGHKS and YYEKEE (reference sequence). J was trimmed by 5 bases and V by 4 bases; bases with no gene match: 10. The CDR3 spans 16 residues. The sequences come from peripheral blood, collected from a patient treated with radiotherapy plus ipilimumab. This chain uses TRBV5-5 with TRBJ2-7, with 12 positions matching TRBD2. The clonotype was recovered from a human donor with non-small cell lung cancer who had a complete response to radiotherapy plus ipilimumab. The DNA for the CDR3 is TGTGCCAGCAGCCCGAGGGTAACTAGCGGGAGGAACGAGCAGTACTTC. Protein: CASSPRVTSGRNEQYF.